This TCR beta chain was documented in a study of shared clonotypes between healthy human individuals. Overall study context: Three CD4 naive, three CD4 memory, two CD8 naive and one CD8 memory plate were used per donor. The study, taken as a whole, reports: It was expected that sequencing depth would affect clonotype sharing among donors.

The V end was cut by 6 bases, the J end by 1 base, with 14 bases between. The CDR3 is 15 residues long. Germline V gene sequence: CDR1 MNHEY, CDR2 SMNVEV (reference sequence). As for this clone: The antigen is undetermined.

Clones were read by immunoSEQ multiplex PCR, and TCRdb kept only the in-frame ones, dropping some. The table records approximately 1.9 million clones, about 93% of them present only once. CD8 cells regarded as naive lacked CD45RO, were positively chosen for CCR7, and omitted terminally differentiated effector memory CD45RA+ cells. The TCR sequence derives from a man aged 18 to 29 in good health. Some clones in this sample may be carry-over from other donors' samples. Sequencing used naive CD8+ T cells from PBMCs. This chain links TRBV27 with TRBJ2-3; TRBD1 is a possible D gene (6 bases). The CDR3 spells CASSRGPYRTDTQYF. The CDR3 region has the DNA TGTGCCAGCAGCAGGGGTCCATACCGCACAGATACGCAGTATTTT.